This TCR beta chain was found in a study of cytomegalovirus exposure and HLA in healthy donors. Broader study findings: Cytomegalovirus status was reportedly diagnosed by the classifier with high sensitivity and specificity. It was 164 TCR beta chains that were listed as cytomegalovirus-associated. With DRB1 most and HLA-C fewest, TCR association rates differed between HLA loci in a later analysis.

Germline V gene sequence: CDR1 SGHRS, CDR2 YFSETQ. The CDR3 length is 14 residues. Trimming took 4 bases from V and 5 from J, leaving 13 bases between them. As concerns this clone: Its antigen remains unknown.

The primer mix had 60 Vbeta and 13 Jbeta primers. The method was immunoSEQ multiplex PCR; TCRdb's version includes in-frame clones alone and lacks a portion of them. The repertoire holds approximately 110,000 clones, with over 60% as singletons. The origin of this receptor is a man younger than 40 in good health and CMV-seropositive. Sequenced sample: PBMCs. The gene calls are TRBV5-1 and TRBJ1-5, with D perhaps TRBD1 (5 bases). DNA for the CDR3: TGCGCCAGCAGCCCCGCGCAGGGCGATCAGCCCCAGCATTTT. This encodes CASSPAQGDQPQHF.